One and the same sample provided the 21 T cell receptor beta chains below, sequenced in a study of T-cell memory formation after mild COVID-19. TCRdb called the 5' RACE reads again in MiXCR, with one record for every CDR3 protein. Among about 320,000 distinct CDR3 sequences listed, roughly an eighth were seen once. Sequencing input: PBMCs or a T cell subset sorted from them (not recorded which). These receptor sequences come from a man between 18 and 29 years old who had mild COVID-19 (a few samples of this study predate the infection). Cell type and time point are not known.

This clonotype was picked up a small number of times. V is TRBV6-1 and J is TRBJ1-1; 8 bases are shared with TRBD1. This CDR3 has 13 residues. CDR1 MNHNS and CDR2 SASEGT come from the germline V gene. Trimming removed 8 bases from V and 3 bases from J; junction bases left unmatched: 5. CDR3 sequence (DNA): TGTGCCAGCGTCACAGGGGGGTACACTGAAGCTTTCTTT. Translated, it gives CASVTGGYTEAFF.

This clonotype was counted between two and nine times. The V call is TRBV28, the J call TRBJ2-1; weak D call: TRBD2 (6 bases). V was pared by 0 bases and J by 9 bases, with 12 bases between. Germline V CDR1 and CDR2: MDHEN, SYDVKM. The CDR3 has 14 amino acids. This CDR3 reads CASSLWTRRSEQFF. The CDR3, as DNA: TGTGCCAGCAGTTTATGGACTAGACGGAGTGAGCAGTTCTTC.

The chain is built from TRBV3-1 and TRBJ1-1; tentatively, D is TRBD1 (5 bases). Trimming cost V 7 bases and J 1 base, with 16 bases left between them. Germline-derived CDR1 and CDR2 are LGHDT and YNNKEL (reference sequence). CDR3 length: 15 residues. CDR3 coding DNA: TGTGCCAGCAATTCCGAAGGGGCAGGGAACACTGAAGCTTTCTTT. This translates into CASNSEGAGNTEAFF.

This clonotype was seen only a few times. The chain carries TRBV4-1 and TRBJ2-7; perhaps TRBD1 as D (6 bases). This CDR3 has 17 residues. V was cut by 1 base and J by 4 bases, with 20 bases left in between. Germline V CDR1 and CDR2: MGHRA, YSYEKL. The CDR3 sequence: CASSQGEATGSIYEQYF. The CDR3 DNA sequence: TGCGCCAGCAGCCAAGGAGAGGCCACAGGGAGCATATACGAGCAGTACTTC.

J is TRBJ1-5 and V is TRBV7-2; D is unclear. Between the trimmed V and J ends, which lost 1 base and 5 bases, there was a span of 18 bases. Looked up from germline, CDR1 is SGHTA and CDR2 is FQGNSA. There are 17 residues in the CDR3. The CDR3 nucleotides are TGTGCCAGCAGCTTAGTCCCAGGAGCTCATGGGGATCAGCCCCAGCATTTT. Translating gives CASSLVPGAHGDQPQHF. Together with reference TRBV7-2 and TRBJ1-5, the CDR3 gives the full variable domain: GAGVSQSPSNKVTEKGKDVELRCDPISGHTALYWYRQSLGQGLEFLIYFQGNSAPDKSGLPSDRFSAERTGGSVSTLTIQRTQQEDSAVYLCASSLVPGAHGDQPQHFGDGTRLSIL.

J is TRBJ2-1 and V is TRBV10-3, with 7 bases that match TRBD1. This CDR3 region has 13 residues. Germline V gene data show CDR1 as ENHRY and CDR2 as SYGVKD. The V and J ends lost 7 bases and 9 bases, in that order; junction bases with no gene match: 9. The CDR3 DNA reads TGTGCCATCATTGATACAGGGGTCCGTGAGCAGTTCTTC. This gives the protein CAIIDTGVREQFF.

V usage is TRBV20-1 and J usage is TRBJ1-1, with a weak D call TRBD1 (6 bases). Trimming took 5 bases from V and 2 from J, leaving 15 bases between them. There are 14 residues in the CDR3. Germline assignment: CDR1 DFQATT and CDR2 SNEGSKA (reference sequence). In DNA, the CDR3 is TGCAGTGCTTGGGGAGAACAGGGAAACACTGAAGCTTTCTTT. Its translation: CSAWGEQGNTEAFF.

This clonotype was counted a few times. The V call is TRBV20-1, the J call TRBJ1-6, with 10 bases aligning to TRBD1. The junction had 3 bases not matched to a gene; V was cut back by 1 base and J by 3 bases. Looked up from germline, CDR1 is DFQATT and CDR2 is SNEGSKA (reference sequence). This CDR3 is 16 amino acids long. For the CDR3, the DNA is TGCAGTGCTAGAGGACAGGGGGCTATCTATAATTCACCCCTCCACTTT. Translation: CSARGQGAIYNSPLHF.

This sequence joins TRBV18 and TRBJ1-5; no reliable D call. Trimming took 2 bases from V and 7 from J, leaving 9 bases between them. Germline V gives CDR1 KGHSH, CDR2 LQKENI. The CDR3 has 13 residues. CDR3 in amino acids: CASSPTEKQPQHF. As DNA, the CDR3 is TGTGCCAGCTCACCAACGGAAAAACAGCCCCAGCATTTT.

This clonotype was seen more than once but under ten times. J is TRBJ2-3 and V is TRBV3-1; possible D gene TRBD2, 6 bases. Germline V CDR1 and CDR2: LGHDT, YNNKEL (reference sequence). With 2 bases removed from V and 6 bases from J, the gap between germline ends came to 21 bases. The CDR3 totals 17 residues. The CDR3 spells CASSQPGGAPQDDTQYF. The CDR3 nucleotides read TGTGCCAGCAGCCAACCCGGCGGGGCTCCCCAAGACGATACGCAGTATTTT.

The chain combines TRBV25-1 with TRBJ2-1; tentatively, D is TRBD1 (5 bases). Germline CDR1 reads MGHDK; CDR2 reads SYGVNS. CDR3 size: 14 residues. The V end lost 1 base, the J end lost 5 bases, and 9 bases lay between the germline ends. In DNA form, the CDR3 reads TGTGCCAGCAGTGAATTTGGCAGGGACAATGAGCAGTTCTTC. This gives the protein CASSEFGRDNEQFF.

The CDR3 sequence: CASSTPGRYNEQFF. The CDR3 nucleotides are TGCGCCAGCAGCACCCCGGGACGGTACAATGAGCAGTTCTTC. This chain links TRBV5-1 with TRBJ2-1, with D possibly called TRBD1 or TRBD2 (5 bases each). This CDR3 is 14 amino acids long. Germline CDR1 reads SGHRS; CDR2 reads YFSETQ. Trimming removed 4 bases at V and 4 bases at J, with 12 bases between.

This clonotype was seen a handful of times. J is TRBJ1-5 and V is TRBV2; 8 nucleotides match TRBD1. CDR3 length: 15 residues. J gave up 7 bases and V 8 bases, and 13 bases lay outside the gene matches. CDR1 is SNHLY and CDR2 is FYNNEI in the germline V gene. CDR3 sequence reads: CASQAMQGAGQPQHF. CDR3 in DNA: TGTGCCAGCCAGGCCATGCAGGGGGCTGGACAGCCCCAGCATTTT.

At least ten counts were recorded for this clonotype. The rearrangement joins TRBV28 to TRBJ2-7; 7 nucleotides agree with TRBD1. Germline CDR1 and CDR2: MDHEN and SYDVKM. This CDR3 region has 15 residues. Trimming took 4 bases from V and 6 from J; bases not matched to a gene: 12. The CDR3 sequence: CASSSGDGRGSEQYV. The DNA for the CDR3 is TGTGCCAGCAGTTCAGGGGACGGCAGGGGGTCCGAGCAGTACGTC.

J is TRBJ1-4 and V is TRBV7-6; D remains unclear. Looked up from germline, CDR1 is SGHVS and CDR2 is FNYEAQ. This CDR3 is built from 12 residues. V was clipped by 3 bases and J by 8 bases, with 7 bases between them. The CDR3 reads CASSFAGEKLFF. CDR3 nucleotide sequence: TGTGCCAGCAGCTTCGCCGGAGAAAAACTGTTTTTT.

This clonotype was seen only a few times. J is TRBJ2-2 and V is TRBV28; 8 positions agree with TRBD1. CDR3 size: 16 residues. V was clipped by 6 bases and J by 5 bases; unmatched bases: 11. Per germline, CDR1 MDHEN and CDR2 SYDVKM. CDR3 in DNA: TGTGCCAGCAGAGGACTACAGGGGGAGAGTACCGGGGAGCTGTTTTTT. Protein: CASRGLQGESTGELFF.

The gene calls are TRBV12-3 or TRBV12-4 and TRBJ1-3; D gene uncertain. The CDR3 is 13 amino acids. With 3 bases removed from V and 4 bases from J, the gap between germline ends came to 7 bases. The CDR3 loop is CASSFIGGNTIYF. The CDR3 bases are TGTGCCAGCAGTTTCATCGGGGGAAACACCATATATTTT.

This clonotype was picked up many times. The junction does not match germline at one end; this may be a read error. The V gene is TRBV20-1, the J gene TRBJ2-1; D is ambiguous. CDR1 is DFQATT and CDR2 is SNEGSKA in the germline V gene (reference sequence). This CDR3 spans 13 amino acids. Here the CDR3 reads CSARVSAGAEQFF. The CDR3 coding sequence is TGCAGTGCAAGAGTCTCGGCAGGAGCTGAGCAGTTCTTC.

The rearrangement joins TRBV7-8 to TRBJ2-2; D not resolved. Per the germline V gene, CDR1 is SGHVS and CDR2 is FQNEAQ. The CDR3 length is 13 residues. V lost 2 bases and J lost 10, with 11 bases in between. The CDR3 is CASSLTLEPELFF. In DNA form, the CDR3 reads TGTGCCAGCAGCTTAACCCTAGAGCCGGAGCTGTTTTTT. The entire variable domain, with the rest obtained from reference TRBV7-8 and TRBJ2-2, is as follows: GAGVSQSPRYKVAKRGQDVALRCDPISGHVSLFWYQQALGQGPEFLTYFQNEAQLDKSGLPSDRFFAERPEGSVSTLKIQRTQQEDSAVYLCASSLTLEPELFFGEGSRLTVL.

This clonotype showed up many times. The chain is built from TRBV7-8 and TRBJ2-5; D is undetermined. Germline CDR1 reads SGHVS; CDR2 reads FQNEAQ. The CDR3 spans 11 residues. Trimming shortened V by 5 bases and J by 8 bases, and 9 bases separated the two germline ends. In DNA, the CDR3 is TGTGCCAGCAGCACCCCGGGTACCCAGTACTTC. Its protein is CASSTPGTQYF.

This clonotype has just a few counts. CDR3 residues: CASSRVGTGFHEQFF. Here the CDR3 DNA reads TGTGCCAGCAGCCGGGTCGGGACAGGGTTCCATGAGCAGTTCTTC. The V and J genes are TRBV5-5 and TRBJ2-1, with 9 bases identical to TRBD1. J gave up 8 bases and V 4 bases, and 10 bases lay outside the gene matches. This CDR3 comprises 15 residues. The germline CDR1 and CDR2 sequences are SGHKS and YYEKEE (reference sequence).